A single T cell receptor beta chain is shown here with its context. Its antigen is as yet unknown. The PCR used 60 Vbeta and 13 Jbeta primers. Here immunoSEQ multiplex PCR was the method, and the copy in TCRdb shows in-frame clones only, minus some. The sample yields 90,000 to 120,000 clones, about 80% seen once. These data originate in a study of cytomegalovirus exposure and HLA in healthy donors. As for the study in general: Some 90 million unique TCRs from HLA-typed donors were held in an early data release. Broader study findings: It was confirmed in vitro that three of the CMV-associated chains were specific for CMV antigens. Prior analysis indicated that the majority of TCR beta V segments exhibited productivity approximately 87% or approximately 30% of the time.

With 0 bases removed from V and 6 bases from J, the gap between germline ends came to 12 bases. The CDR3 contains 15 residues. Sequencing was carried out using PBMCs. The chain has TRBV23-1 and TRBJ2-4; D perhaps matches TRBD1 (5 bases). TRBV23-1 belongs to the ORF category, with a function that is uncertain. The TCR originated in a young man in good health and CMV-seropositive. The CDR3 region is CASSQSAGPGNIQYF. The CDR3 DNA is TGCGCCAGCAGTCAATCGGCAGGGCCGGGAAACATTCAGTACTTC.